This paragraph reports one TCR beta chain. Per the authors' pipeline: Reference gene primer amplification in the assay estimated nucleated cell counts. This table comes from immunoSEQ multiplex PCR, and its TCRdb copy is limited to in-frame clones, with some not included. V and J calls and clone size are copied from that table; D and trimming were computed from the DNA. The sample contains about 51,000 clones, about 86% of which appear only once. The sample comes from a study of blood T cell repertoires in COVID-19. Study overall: COVID-19 samples from acute and convalescent phases originated in the United States, Italy and Spain. T cells, B-cell-depleted T cells, or PBMCs supplied cDNA or gDNA.

From germline, CDR1 is LNHDA and CDR2 SQIVND (reference sequence). The length of the CDR3 is 16 residues. Trimming pared 5 bases from V and 7 bases from J, leaving 18 bases between. The receptor comes from a man aged 80 or over with active COVID-19. Material: peripheral blood. The chain recombines TRBV19 with TRBJ1-6, with TRBD1 as a possible D gene (6 bases). Here the CDR3 DNA reads TGTGCCAGTAGTCCGTCGAGGGGGACGGGGAATTCACCCCTCCACTTT. This translates into CASSPSRGTGNSPLHF. Full variable domain (rest looked up from reference TRBV19 and TRBJ1-6): DGGITQSPKYLFRKEGQNVTLSCEQNLNHDAMYWYRQDPGQGLRLIYYSQIVNDFQKGDIAEGYSVSREKKESFPLTVTSAQKNPTAFYLCASSPSRGTGNSPLHFGNGTRLTVT.